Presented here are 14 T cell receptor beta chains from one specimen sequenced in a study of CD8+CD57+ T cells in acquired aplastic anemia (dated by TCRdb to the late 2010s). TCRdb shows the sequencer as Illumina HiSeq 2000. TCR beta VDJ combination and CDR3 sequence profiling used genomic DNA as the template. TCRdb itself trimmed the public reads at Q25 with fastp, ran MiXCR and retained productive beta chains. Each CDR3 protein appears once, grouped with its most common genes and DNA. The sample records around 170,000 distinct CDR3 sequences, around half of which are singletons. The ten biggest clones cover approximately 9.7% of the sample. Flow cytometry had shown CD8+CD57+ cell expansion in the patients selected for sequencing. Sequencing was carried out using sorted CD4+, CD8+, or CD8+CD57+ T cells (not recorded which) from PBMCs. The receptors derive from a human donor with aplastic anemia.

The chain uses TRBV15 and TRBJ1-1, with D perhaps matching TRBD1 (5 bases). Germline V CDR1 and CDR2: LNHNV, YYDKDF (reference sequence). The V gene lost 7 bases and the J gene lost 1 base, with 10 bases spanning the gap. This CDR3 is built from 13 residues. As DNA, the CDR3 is TGTGCCACCACCCGGGACGCGAACACTGAAGCTTTCTTT. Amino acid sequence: CATTRDANTEAFF.

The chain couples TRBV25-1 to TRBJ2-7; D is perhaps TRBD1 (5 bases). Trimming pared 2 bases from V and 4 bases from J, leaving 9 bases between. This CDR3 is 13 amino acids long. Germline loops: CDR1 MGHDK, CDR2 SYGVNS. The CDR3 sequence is CASSERGRYEQYF. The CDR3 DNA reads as TGTGCCAGCAGTGAAAGGGGTAGGTACGAGCAGTACTTC.

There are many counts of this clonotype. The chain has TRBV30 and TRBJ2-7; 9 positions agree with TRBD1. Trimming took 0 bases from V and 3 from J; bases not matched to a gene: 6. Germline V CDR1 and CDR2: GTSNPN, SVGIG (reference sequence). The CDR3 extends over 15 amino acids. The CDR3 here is CAWSVRGTGFYEQYF. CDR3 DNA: TGTGCCTGGAGTGTCAGAGGGACAGGGTTCTACGAGCAGTACTTC. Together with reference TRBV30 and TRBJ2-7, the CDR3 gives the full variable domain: SQTIHQWPATLVQPVGSPLSLECTVEGTSNPNLYWYRQAAGRGLQLLFYSVGIGQISSEVPQNLSASRPQDRQFILSSKKLLLSDSGFYLCAWSVRGTGFYEQYFGPGTRLTVT.

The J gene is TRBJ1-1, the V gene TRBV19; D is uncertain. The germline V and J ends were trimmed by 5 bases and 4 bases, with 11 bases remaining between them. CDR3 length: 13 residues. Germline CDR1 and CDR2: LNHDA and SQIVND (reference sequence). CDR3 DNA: TGTGCCAGTAGTCGGGCCCTTGGCACTGAAGCTTTCTTT. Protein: CASSRALGTEAFF. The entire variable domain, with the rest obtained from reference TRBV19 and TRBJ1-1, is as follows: DGGITQSPKYLFRKEGQNVTLSCEQNLNHDAMYWYRQDPGQGLRLIYYSQIVNDFQKGDIAEGYSVSREKKESFPLTVTSAQKNPTAFYLCASSRALGTEAFFGQGTRLTVV.

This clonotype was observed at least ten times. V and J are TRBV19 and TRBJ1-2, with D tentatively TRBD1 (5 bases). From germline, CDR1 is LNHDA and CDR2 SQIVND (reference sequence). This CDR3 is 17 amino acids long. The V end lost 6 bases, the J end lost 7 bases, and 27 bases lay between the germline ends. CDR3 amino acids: CASRSIGRGNEFGGYTF. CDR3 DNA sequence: TGTGCCAGTAGATCCATAGGGCGGGGGAACGAGTTTGGTGGCTACACCTTC. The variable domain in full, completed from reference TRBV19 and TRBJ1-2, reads DGGITQSPKYLFRKEGQNVTLSCEQNLNHDAMYWYRQDPGQGLRLIYYSQIVNDFQKGDIAEGYSVSREKKESFPLTVTSAQKNPTAFYLCASRSIGRGNEFGGYTFGSGTRLTVV.

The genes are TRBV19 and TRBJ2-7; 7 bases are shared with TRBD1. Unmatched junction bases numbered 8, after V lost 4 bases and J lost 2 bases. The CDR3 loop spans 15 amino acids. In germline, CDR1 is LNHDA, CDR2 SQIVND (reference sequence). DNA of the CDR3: TGTGCCAGTAGTACAGGAAGGGACAGTACCTACGAGCAGTACTTC. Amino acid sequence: CASSTGRDSTYEQYF.

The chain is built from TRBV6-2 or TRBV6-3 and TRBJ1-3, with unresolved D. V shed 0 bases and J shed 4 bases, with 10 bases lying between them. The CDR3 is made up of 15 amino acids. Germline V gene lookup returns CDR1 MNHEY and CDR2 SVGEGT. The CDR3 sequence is CASSYSRTAGNTIYF. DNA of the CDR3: TGTGCCAGCAGTTACTCGAGAACGGCCGGAAACACCATATATTTT.

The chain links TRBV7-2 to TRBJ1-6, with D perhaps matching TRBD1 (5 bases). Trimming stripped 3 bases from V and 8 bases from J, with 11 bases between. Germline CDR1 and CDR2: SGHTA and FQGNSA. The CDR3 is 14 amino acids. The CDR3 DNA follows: TGTGCCAGCAGCTTCTGGAGGGACGATTCACCCCTCCACTTT. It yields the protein CASSFWRDDSPLHF.

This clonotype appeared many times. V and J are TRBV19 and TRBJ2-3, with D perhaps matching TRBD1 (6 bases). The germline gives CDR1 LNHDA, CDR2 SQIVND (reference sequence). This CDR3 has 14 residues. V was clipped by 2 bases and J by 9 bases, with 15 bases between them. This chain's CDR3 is CASSIMADRPTQYF. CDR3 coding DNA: TGTGCCAGTAGTATAATGGCGGACAGACCGACGCAGTATTTT. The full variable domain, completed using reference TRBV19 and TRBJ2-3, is DGGITQSPKYLFRKEGQNVTLSCEQNLNHDAMYWYRQDPGQGLRLIYYSQIVNDFQKGDIAEGYSVSREKKESFPLTVTSAQKNPTAFYLCASSIMADRPTQYFGPGTRLTVL.

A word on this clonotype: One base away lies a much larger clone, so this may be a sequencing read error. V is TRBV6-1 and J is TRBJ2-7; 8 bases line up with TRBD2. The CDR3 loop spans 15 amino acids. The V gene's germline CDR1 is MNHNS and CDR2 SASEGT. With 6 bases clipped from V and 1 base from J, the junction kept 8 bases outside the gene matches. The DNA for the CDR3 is TGTGCCAGCAGCCGGCTAGCGGGCCTATCCTACGAGCAGTACTTC. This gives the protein CASSRLAGLSYEQYF.

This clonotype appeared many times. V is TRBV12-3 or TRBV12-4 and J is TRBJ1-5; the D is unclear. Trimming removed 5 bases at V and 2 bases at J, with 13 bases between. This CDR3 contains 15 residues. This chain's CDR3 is CASSGVQVGNQPQHF. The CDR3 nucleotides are TGTGCCAGCAGTGGGGTCCAAGTGGGCAATCAGCCCCAGCATTTT.

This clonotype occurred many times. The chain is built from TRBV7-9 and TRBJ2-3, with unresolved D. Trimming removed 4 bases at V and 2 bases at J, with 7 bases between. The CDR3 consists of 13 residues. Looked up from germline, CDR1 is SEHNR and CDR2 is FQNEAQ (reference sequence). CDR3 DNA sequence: TGTGCCAGCAGCTCCGGCAACACAGATACGCAGTATTTT. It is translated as CASSSGNTDTQYF.

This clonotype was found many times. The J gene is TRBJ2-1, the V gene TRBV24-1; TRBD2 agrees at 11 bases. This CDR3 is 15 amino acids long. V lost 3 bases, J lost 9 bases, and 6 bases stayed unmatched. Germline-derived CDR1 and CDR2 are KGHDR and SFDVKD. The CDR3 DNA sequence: TGTGCCACCAGTGATCTAACTAGCGGGAGTGGTGAGCAGTTCTTC. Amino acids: CATSDLTSGSGEQFF.

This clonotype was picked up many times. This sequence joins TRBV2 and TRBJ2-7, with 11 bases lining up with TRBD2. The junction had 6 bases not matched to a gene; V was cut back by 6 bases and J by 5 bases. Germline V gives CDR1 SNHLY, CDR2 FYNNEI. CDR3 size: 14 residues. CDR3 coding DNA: TGTGCCAGCAGGGCACTAGCGGGAGTCAACGAGCAGTACTTC. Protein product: CASRALAGVNEQYF.